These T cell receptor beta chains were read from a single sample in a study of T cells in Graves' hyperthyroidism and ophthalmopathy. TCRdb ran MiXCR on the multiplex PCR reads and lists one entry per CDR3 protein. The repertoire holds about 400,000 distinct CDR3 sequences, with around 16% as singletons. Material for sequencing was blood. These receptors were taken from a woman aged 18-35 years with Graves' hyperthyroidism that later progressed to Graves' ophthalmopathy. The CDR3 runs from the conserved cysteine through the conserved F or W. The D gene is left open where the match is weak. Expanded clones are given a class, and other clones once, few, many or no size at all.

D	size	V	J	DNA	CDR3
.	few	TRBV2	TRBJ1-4	TGTGCCAGCAGCGGAGGACAGAGCACAACTAATGAAAAACTGTTTTTT	CASSGGQSTTNEKLFF
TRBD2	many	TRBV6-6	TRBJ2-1	TGTGCCAGCAGTTACTCCCTGCCTAGCGGGAGTGTAGTCTACAATGAGCAGTTCTTC	CASSYSLPSGSVVYNEQFF
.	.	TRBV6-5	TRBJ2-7	TGTGCCAGCAGTTACAGCCCTCGCTCCCAGAGCTCCTACGAGCAGTACTTC	CASSYSPRSQSSYEQYF
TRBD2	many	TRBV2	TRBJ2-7	TGTGCCAGCAGTGAGCTAGGACTAGCGGATCGCGAGCAGTACTTC	CASSELGLADREQYF
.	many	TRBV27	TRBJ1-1	TGTGCCAGCAGTACCCGGGGAGTAGGCACTGAAGCTTTCTTT	CASSTRGVGTEAFF
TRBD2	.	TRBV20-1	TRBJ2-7	TGCAGTGCTAGGGATCGGACTAGCAGCTACGAGCAGTACTTC	CSARDRTSSYEQYF
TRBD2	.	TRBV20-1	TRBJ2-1	TGCAGTGCCGCTCCGGGACTAGCGGGCCGCGGATCCTACAATGAGCAGTTCTTC	CSAAPGLAGRGSYNEQFF
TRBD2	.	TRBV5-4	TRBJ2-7	TGTGCCAGCAGCTTGGTGGAAGCGGGGGCCTCCTACGAGCAGTACTTC	CASSLVEAGASYEQYF
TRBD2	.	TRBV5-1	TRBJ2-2	TGCGCCAGCAGCCCTCAAAGCGGGAGGTATAACACCGGGGAGCTGTTTTTT	CASSPQSGRYNTGELFF
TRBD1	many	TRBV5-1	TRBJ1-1	TGCGCCAGCAGCTTAAAATTCCAGGGGGGGAACACTGAAGCTTTCTTT	CASSLKFQGGNTEAFF
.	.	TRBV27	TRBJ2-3	TGTGCCAGCAGTTTTTCCGTTGGGTCACCTTTAGATACGCAGTATTTT	CASSFSVGSPLDTQYF
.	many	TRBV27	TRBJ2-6	TGTGCCAGCAGTCTTCGTCCTGCTGGGGCCAACGTCCTGACTTTC	CASSLRPAGANVLTF
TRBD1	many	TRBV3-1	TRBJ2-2	TGTGCCAGCAGCCCAAGCGGAGACAGGGGGATGACCGGGGAGCTGTTTTTT	CASSPSGDRGMTGELFF
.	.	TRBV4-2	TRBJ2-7	TGTGCCAGCAGCCAAGAAGGAGGGCCGGGCTACGAGCAGTACTTC	CASSQEGGPGYEQYF
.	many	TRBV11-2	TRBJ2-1	TGTGCCAGCTCGACGGCAGCCTACAATGAGCAGTTCTTC	CASSTAAYNEQFF
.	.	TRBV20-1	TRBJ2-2	TGCAGTGCTAGAGATAAGTCCGTAAACACCGGGGAGCTGTTTTTT	CSARDKSVNTGELFF
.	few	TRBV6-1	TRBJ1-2	TGTGCCAGCAGTGAATCCAGACACCCAAACTATGGCTACACCTTC	CASSESRHPNYGYTF
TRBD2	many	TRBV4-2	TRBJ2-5	TGTGCCAGCAGCCAAGATGGGGGAGGGCCGGAGACCCAGTACTTC	CASSQDGGGPETQYF
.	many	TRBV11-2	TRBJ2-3	TGTGCCAGCACCCTCTGGTCCCGGGCTTTAGATACGCAGTATTTT	CASTLWSRALDTQYF
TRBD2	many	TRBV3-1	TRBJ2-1	TGTGCCAGCAGCCAAGGGGGGCGGGAGGAGTTCTTC	CASSQGGREEFF
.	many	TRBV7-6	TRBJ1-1	TGTGCCAGCAGCTTAGGGTTACAGGTTCGGGGTACTGAAGCTTTCTTT	CASSLGLQVRGTEAFF
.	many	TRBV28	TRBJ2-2	TGTGCCAGCAGTTCATACCCACAGGGGAACACCGGGGAGCTGTTTTTT	CASSSYPQGNTGELFF
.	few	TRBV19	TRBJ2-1	TGTGCCAGTAGCGGGAGATACTCCGAGGACAATGAGCAGTTCTTC	CASSGRYSEDNEQFF
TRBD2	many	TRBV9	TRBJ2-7	TGTGCCAGCAGCGTAGAGGAGCGGGAGACTGCCGAGCAGTACTTC	CASSVEERETAEQYF
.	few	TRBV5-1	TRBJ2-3	TGCGCCAGCAGCCCCCGAGGAGGGATCGGCACAGATACGCAGTATTTT	CASSPRGGIGTDTQYF
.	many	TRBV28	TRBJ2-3	TGTGCCAGCAGTTTATTAGCGTCCTCGACGGGAGATACGCAGTATTTT	CASSLLASSTGDTQYF
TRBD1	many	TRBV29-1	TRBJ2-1	TGCAGCACTAGACAGGGCAGTGACAATGAGCAGTTCTTC	CSTRQGSDNEQFF
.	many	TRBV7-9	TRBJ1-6	TGTGCCAGCAGCTTAGAGGGGAGTAATTCACCCCTCCACTTT	CASSLEGSNSPLHF
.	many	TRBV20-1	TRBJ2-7	TGCAGTGCTAGAGATCGACTAAAAATTGAACTCTACGAGCAGTACTTC	CSARDRLKIELYEQYF
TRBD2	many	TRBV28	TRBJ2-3	TGTGCCAGCAGTTTTTCGGGGGGAATTTCAGATACGCAGTATTTT	CASSFSGGISDTQYF
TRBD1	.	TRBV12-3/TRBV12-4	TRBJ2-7	TGTGCCAGCAGTACAGGGGGCGCGACCGAGCAGTACTTC	CASSTGGATEQYF
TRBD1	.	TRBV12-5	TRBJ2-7	TGTGCTAGTGGTTTGGTACCCGGGACAGGAGATGTTACCTACGAGCAGTACTTC	CASGLVPGTGDVTYEQYF
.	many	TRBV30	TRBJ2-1	TGTGCCTGGAGTGTACGGAATGAGCAGTTCTTC	CAWSVRNEQFF
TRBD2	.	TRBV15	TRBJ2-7	TGTGCCACCAGCCGGGGGGGACATCCCTACGAGCAGTACTTC	CATSRGGHPYEQYF
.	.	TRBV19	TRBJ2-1	TGTGCCAGTAGTATATCCAGCTACAGTGAGCAGTTCTTC	CASSISSYSEQFF
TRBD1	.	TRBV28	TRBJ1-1	TGTGCCAGCAGTTTATTCGCAGGGGGTAACACTGAAGCTTTCTTT	CASSLFAGGNTEAFF
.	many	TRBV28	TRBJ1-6	TGTGCCAGCAGTTTATCCTCTTCACCCCTCCACTTT	CASSLSSSPLHF
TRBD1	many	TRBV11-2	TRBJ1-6	TGTGCCAGCAGCTCGACAGGGATTCTCCTCCACTTT	CASSSTGILLHF
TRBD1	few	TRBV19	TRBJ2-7	TGTGCCAGTAGTAGCTTACCGGGACAGATCTACGAGCAGTACTTC	CASSSLPGQIYEQYF
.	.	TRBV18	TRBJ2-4	TGTGCCAGCTCACCTGGGGCTCCCCGGGACATTCAGTACTTC	CASSPGAPRDIQYF
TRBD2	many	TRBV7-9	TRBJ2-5	TGTGCCAGCAGCTCCCCGGGACTAGCGGCACTCCAAGAGACCCAGTACTTC	CASSSPGLAALQETQYF
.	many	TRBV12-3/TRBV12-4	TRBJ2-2	TGTGCCAGCAGTTTTTCCGTTTCCTCGAACACCGGGGAGCTGTTTTTT	CASSFSVSSNTGELFF
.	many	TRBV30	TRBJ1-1	TGTGCCGGAACGACCGCCAACATGAACACTGAAGCTTTCTTT	CAGTTANMNTEAFF
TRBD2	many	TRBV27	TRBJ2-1	TGTGCCAGCAGTTTATCCGGGCGCGGGGGTTCCTACAATGAGCAGTTCTTC	CASSLSGRGGSYNEQFF
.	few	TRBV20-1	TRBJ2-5	TGCAGTGCTAGCCCAGCGGGTCAAGAGACCCAGTACTTC	CSASPAGQETQYF
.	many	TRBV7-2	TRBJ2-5	TGTGCCAGCAGCCGCTCGGCTGCAGAGACCCAGTACTTC	CASSRSAAETQYF
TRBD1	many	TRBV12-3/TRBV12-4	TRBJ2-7	TGTGCCAGCAGCTCGACAGGGGGCGCCGAGCAGTACTTC	CASSSTGGAEQYF
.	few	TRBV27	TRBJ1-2	TGTGCCAGCAGGCCCGGGGTAGGCTATGGCTACACCTTC	CASRPGVGYGYTF
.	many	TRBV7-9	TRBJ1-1	TGTGCCAGCAGCTTGGGGGAGGTTCTTGAAGCTTTCTTT	CASSLGEVLEAFF
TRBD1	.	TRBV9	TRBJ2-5	TGTGCCAGCAGCCTAGGACAGGGGTTTCAAGAGACCCAGTACTTC	CASSLGQGFQETQYF
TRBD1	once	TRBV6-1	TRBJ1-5	TGTGCCAGCAGGTCCCTGGGACAGGGTTATCAGCCCCAGCATTTT	CASRSLGQGYQPQHF
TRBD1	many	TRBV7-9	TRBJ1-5	TGTGCCAGCAGCCCGGACAGGGGTGATAGCAATCAGCCCCAGCATTTT	CASSPDRGDSNQPQHF
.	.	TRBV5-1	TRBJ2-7	TGCGCCAGCAGCACTAGCCCGGACCGGGTGTACGAGCAGTACTTC	CASSTSPDRVYEQYF
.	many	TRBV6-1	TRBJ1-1	TGTGCCAGCAGTTTGGTTGCCACCAACACTGAAGCTTTCTTT	CASSLVATNTEAFF
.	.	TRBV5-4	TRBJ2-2	TGTGCCAGCAGCTTGGGGAGCTGGAACACCGGGGAGCTGTTTTTT	CASSLGSWNTGELFF